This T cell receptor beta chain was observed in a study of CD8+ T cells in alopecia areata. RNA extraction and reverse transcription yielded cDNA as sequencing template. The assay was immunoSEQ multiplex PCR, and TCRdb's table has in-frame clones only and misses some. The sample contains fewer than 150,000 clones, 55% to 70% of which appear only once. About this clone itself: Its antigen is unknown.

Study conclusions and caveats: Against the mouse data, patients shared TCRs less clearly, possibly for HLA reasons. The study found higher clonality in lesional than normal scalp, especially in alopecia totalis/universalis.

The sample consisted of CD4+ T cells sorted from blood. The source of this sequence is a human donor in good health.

The CDR3 loop is CASRSSGGAEETQYF. CDR3 sequence (DNA): TGCGCCAGCAGATCCAGCGGGGGGGCGGAAGAGACCCAGTACTTC. The chain is built from TRBV5-1 and TRBJ2-5; 10 positions agree with TRBD2. The CDR3 has 15 residues. Germline V gene data show CDR1 as SGHRS and CDR2 as YFSETQ. V lost 5 bases to trimming and J lost 3 bases; unmatched junction nucleotides: 7.